This T cell receptor (beta chain) was retrieved from a study of blood T cell repertoires in COVID-19. About the research overall: The origin of the acute and convalescent COVID-19 samples was the United States, Italy and Spain. From T cells, B-cell-depleted T cells, or PBMCs came the material, which was cDNA or gDNA.

Germline V CDR1 and CDR2: SGDLS, YYNGEE. This CDR3 region has 17 residues. Trimming cost V 0 bases and J 0 bases; bases outside gene matches: 7. As processed by the authors: For nucleated cells, counts were estimated from reference gene primer amplification. Generated by immunoSEQ multiplex PCR, the TCRdb table keeps only in-frame clones and is missing some. That table furnishes V, J and clone size, whereas the DNA furnished D and trimming. The sample has 60,000 to 85,000 clones, around 75% seen once. Sequenced sample: peripheral blood. The clonotype originates from an older man with acute or convalescent COVID-19. The gene calls are TRBV9 and TRBJ1-1; 8 positions agree with TRBD1. CDR3 nucleotides: TGTGCCAGCAGCGTAGCTTCGGGGACAGGTGTGAACACTGAAGCTTTCTTT. It specifies CASSVASGTGVNTEAFF.